This section outlines one T cell receptor beta chain sequence together with its context. The antigen this receptor binds is unknown. Qualities for individual bases were not recorded, and no much larger clone is one base off. During colonoscopy, one to two pinch biopsies were obtained from the rectum for research. No immunosuppressive medication had been given to the ulcerative colitis patients before the diagnostic colonoscopy. Before DNA isolation, rectal biopsies were subjected to proteinase K digestion. The Wizard kit (Promega) was used to extract genomic DNA from both blood and intestinal samples. Rearranged CDR3 beta regions were amplified from genomic DNA with multiplex V and J primers using the immunoSEQ TRB Survey service. To keep depth equal across samples, survey-level sequencing depth of up to 500,000 reads per sample was applied. Libraries were purified and pooled, and sequencing was performed on Illumina technology. The authors processed their data as follows. Productive clonality, sample overlap, pairwise scatters, CDR3 beta length, V/D/J gene usage and productiveness were assessed with immunoSEQ online tools. Alongside Shannon and Simpson indices, calculated diversity was computed as the number of unique rearrangements divided by total templates, multiplied by 100. Principal component analysis was performed on Z-score normalized data with the R prcomp function and the ggbiplot package. Blood-rectal clonal overlap within each subject was quantified with Morisita's index. This immuneACCESS table, as held by TCRdb, lists in-frame sequences with V and J called but not all clones. Of the missing ones, under half trace to an unresolved V gene in checked studies; the others have no known cause. The D gene and trimming were derived from the DNA, and the V and J assignments and clone size from that table. This sample gives 15,000 to 20,000 clones in total; 70% to 85% of them show up just once. Roughly 7% of the sample comes from the top ten.

Trimming costs V 0 bases and J 0 bases, and their ends lie 8 bases apart. The CDR3 spans 16 residues, from the cysteine through the phenylalanine. Only the CDR3 DNA is retained, 48 bases long and in frame from the first base. From a lookup of the germline V gene, CDR1 and CDR2 are MGHRA and YSYEKL. This record comes from a study of pediatric ulcerative colitis (dated by TCRdb to the late 2010s). With regard to the full study: Pancolitis was present in several ulcerative colitis patients and left-sided colitis in two, and histology consistent with ulcerative colitis was found in all of these patients. By Pediatric Ulcerative Colitis Activity Index, mild disease was classified in a couple of patients, moderate disease in four and acute severe colitis in three. From 9 or 10 newly diagnosed, treatment-naive pediatric ulcerative colitis patients and four non-IBD control children, paired blood and rectal samples were collected.

What the research found in general, with its limitations: Controls, mild-moderate and acute severe colitis patients were separated by rectal repertoire features, and reduced rectal diversity due to clonal expansions was observed in acute severe colitis. T cells from blood may have been included in the rectal pinch biopsies, particularly in patients with overt colitis. Significantly higher autologous blood-rectal clonal overlap was found in ulcerative colitis patients than in controls, which suggested increased T cell trafficking to inflamed tissue. The healthy control group was small, consisting of only four individuals. Two rectal CDR3 clonotypes were present in all ulcerative colitis patients and in none of the controls. For technical reasons, substantially fewer templates were yielded by the blood samples of two patients, and these blood samples were excluded from blood-rectal overlap analysis. Because repertoires were derived from total lymphocyte DNA, patterns in rare subsets such as regulatory T cells may not have been reflected.

The rearranged segments are TRBV4-1 and TRBJ1-4; the D gene is perhaps TRBD1, from 5 matching bases. Input material: gut tissue. This TCR was recovered from a boy between 10 and 17 years old with moderate ulcerative colitis. The DNA reads TGCGCCAGCAGCCAAGATCGGGGACCAACTAATGAAAAACTGTTTTTT. It codes for CASSQDRGPTNEKLFF.